Below are 17 T cell receptor beta chains sequenced from a single sample in a study of tumor and adjacent non-tumor tissue in lung cancer. TCRbeta libraries were built with three rounds of nested PCR, modified from ARM-PCR. Each CDR3 protein is one row after TCRdb ran MiXCR on the multiplex PCR reads. The data contain 200,000 to 250,000 distinct CDR3 sequences, around 70% of them singletons. The template was RNA from unsorted bulk tissue. Sequencing was done on a sample of lung tumor tissue. Receptor source: a man between 60 and 75 years old with non-small cell lung cancer.

Turning to this clonotype: This clone may be a read error of a much larger clone one base away. The chain is built from TRBV29-1 and TRBJ2-1, with D perhaps TRBD2 (5 bases). Germline lookup yields CDR1 SQVTM and CDR2 ANQGSEA. V lost 3 bases to trimming and J lost 9 bases, with 15 bases between them. There are 13 residues in the CDR3. The CDR3 region has the DNA TGCAGCGTTGACAGTCGGGGTCGCATTGAGCAGTTCTTC. As protein: CSVDSRGRIEQFF.

With respect to this clonotype: The germline gene is not matched at one end of the junction; a read error may be the cause. As DNA, the CDR3 is TGTGCCAGCAGCACTTACAGGGGGCGAGGTGATGCTGTCTTT. It translates to CASSTYRGRGDAVF. This rearrangement joins TRBV7-9 to TRBJ1-1; 9 nucleotides agree with TRBD1. CDR1 is SEHNR and CDR2 is FQNEAQ in the germline V gene (reference sequence). The CDR3 has 14 residues.

The sample holds a few counts of this clonotype. The chain carries TRBV29-1 and TRBJ1-4, with D uncertain. The CDR3 extends over 12 amino acids. CDR1 is SQVTM, CDR2 ANQGSEA, per germline. V lost 4 bases to trimming and J lost 6 bases, with 9 bases between them. Here the CDR3 DNA reads TGCAGCGTTGGTGTGGACTATGAAAAACTGTTTTTT. Protein product: CSVGVDYEKLFF.

This clonotype was counted ten times or more. This chain uses TRBV20-1 with TRBJ1-4; 7 positions agree with TRBD1. The germline CDR1 and CDR2 sequences are DFQATT and SNEGSKA (reference sequence). The V and J ends lost 6 bases and 0 bases, in that order; junction bases with no gene match: 4. The CDR3 has 14 amino acids. The CDR3 DNA follows: TGCAGTGCGACCGGGACAGCAACTAATGAAAAACTGTTTTTT. It codes for CSATGTATNEKLFF.

Note on this clonotype: One end of the junction varies from germline; a read error may be responsible. The genes are TRBV11-2 and TRBJ2-6; tentatively, D is TRBD1 (5 bases). The CDR3 contains 14 residues. Germline values: CDR1 SGHAT, CDR2 FQNNGV. CDR3 region: CTNSPISGANVLTF. CDR3 DNA: TGTACTAACAGTCCTATCTCTGGGGCCAACGTCCTGACTTTT. Looking up the rest from reference TRBV11-2 and TRBJ2-6 gives the full variable domain: EAGVAQSPRYKIIEKRQSVAFWCNPISGHATLYWYQQILGQGPKLLIQFQNNGVVDDSQLPKDRFSAERLKGVDSTLKIQPAKLEDSAVYLCTNSPISGANVLTFGAGSRLTVL.

The J gene is TRBJ1-1, the V gene TRBV6-1, with D unclear. The CDR3 has 14 amino acids. Germline CDR1 is MNHNS and CDR2 is SASEGT. Between the trimmed V and J ends, which lost 4 bases and 0 bases, there was a span of 9 bases. The CDR3 DNA follows: TGTGCCAGCAGTGTCACCCCCGTGAACACTGAAGCTTTCTTT. Amino acids: CASSVTPVNTEAFF.

This clonotype was detected only a few times. The chain carries TRBV6-2 or TRBV6-3 and TRBJ1-5, with D possibly being TRBD1 (6 bases). This CDR3 has 17 residues. V lost 6 bases, J lost 0 bases, and 18 bases lay in between. Germline CDR1 is MNHEY and CDR2 is SVGEGT. In DNA, the CDR3 is TGTGCCAGCAGCCCCAGGGGACGGTGGACTAGCAATCAGCCCCAGCATTTT. Protein product: CASSPRGRWTSNQPQHF.

Comment on this clonotype: Possible read error: a much larger clone is one base away. The chain's CDR3 is CSAMESRYEQYF. The CDR3 bases are TGCAGTGCCATGGAATCTAGGTACGAGCAGTACTTC. V is TRBV20-1 and J is TRBJ2-7; no clear D. The CDR3 consists of 12 residues. CDR1 DFQATT and CDR2 SNEGSKA come from the germline V gene (reference sequence). Trimming shortened V by 6 bases and J by 4 bases, and 13 bases separated the two germline ends.

Details on this clonotype: With a much larger clone just one base away, this may be a read error. The genes are TRBV6-5 and TRBJ1-2, with D unresolved. Germline CDR1 MNHEY, CDR2 SVGAGI. This CDR3 contains 14 residues. V lost 2 bases to trimming and J lost 1 base, with 8 bases between them. The CDR3 loop reads CASSYRWSNYGYTF. CDR3 nucleotides: TGTGCCAGCAGTTACCGCTGGAGTAACTATGGCTACACCTTC.

In regard to this clonotype: A clone one base away is much larger, so this may be a read error. CDR3 DNA sequence: TGCAGTGCTTTATGTGGCCTGGAGACCCAGTACTTC. It specifies CSALCGLETQYF. The chain joins TRBV20-1 to TRBJ2-5; D unresolved. CDR3 length equals 12 residues. The V and J ends lost 5 bases and 5 bases respectively, with 12 bases between them. Germline V gene data show CDR1 as DFQATT and CDR2 as SNEGSKA (reference sequence).

This clonotype showed up just a few times. The chain joins TRBV28 to TRBJ1-1; D is uncertain. Germline assignment: CDR1 MDHEN and CDR2 SYDVKM. The CDR3 has 12 amino acids. The V end lost 7 bases, the J end lost 1 base, and 7 bases lay between the germline ends. For the CDR3, the DNA is TGTGCCAGCAATGCGGGGAACACTGAAGCTTTCTTT. Its translation: CASNAGNTEAFF.

V and J are TRBV6-6 and TRBJ2-5, with 9 bases fitting TRBD2. V shed 9 bases and J 2 bases; nucleotides not matched to a gene: 13. CDR3 length: 16 amino acids. Germline V gene sequence: CDR1 MNHNY, CDR2 SVGAGI (reference sequence). The CDR3 reads CARRARGGVLQETQYF. For the CDR3, the DNA is TGTGCCAGGAGGGCCCGCGGGGGGGTCCTTCAAGAGACCCAGTACTTC.

As for this clonotype: It is unclear where the CDR3 begins or ends on the DNA, so no DNA is shown, and the CDR3 is as TCRdb lists it. V is TRBV11-2 and J is TRBJ1-1. CDR1 SGHAT and CDR2 FQNNGV come from the germline V gene. The CDR3 has 14 amino acids, counting both end residues. The CDR3 protein is CASSLVGRGTQAFF.

Points on this clonotype: Mismatch with germline at one junction end may stem from a read error. CDR3 in DNA: TGTACCAGCAGCTTAGCAACTCGTGACAACTCCTACGAGCAGTACTTC. Residues: CTSSLATRDNSYEQYF. The chain uses TRBV11-1 and TRBJ2-7; D is unresolved. This CDR3 comprises 16 residues. The germline V gene encodes CDR1 SGHAT and CDR2 FQDESV (reference sequence).

As for this clonotype: Germline is not matched at one junction end, which may reflect a read error. This chain links TRBV4-2 with TRBJ2-3; 8 bases line up with TRBD2. This CDR3 spans 18 amino acids. Germline lookup yields CDR1 LGHNA and CDR2 YNFKEQ. The DNA for the CDR3 is TGTGCCAGCACCCAAGGAAACGGCGGGGGGATCTTAACAGATACGCAGTATTTT. Amino acids: CASTQGNGGGILTDTQYF.

This clonotype was detected once. This may come from a read error, since a much larger clone is one base off. The chain couples TRBV7-9 to TRBJ1-5; unclear D gene. The CDR3 length is 14 residues. Germline V gene data show CDR1 as SEHNR and CDR2 as FQNEAQ (reference sequence). Here the CDR3 DNA reads TGTGCCAGCAGCTTAGACAGTAGCAGTCAGCCCCAGCATTTT. It codes for CASSLDSSSQPQHF.

The J gene is TRBJ2-1, the V gene TRBV6-5; 13 nucleotides agree with TRBD2. There are 19 residues in the CDR3. Germline trimming cut 5 bases from V and 0 bases from J; bases unmatched to any gene: 10. Germline V gene lookup returns CDR1 MNHEY and CDR2 SVGAGI. The CDR3 spells CASSTRTSGRVSSYNEQFF. The CDR3 DNA reads as TGTGCCAGCAGTACGCGGACTAGCGGGAGAGTTAGCTCCTACAATGAGCAGTTCTTC.